This record concerns one TCR beta chain sequence. The data derive from a study of cytotoxic CD8 clonotypes in ibrutinib-treated CLL. The assay was immunoSEQ multiplex PCR, and TCRdb's table has in-frame clones only and misses some. The sample gives about 130,000 clones, around 80% of which show up once; more than 10% is in the top ten. This CDR3 is built from 16 residues. Germline V gives CDR1 SGHNT, CDR2 YYREEE (reference sequence). Trimming cost V 4 bases and J 5 bases; bases outside gene matches: 11. The sequencing here drew on PBMCs, taken after 12 months of ibrutinib treatment. The rearrangement uses TRBV5-4 and TRBJ1-4; TRBD1 aligns across 7 bases. This receptor was obtained from a human donor with chronic lymphocytic leukemia. CDR3 nucleotides: TGTGCCAGCAGCGACGGGAGGGGGCGAAGGAATGAAAAACTGTTTTTT. Its protein is CASSDGRGRRNEKLFF.